This TCR beta chain was recovered during a study of T cells after yellow fever vaccination. Study summary: SMART-Seq v4 Ultra Low Input handled preparation of low-cell-number fractions.

This clonotype was seen a handful of times. CDR3 length: 10 residues. Germline V gene lookup returns CDR1 WNHNN and CDR2 SYGVQD (reference sequence). The ends were cut back, 9 bases at V and 4 bases at J, with 7 bases in the middle. Findings and limits, study-wide: Post-booster samples contained most primary-vaccination clones (approximately 96% CD4, 70% to 90% CD8).

A 5'RACE template-switching step, the method used to make TCR cDNA, added a universal primer site and UMIs. TCRdb called the 5' RACE reads again in MiXCR, with one record for every CDR3 protein. The sample shows some 10,000 distinct CDR3 sequences, more than 4% of them seen only once. The chain joins TRBV10-1 to TRBJ2-7; possible D gene TRBD2, 6 bases. This clonotype was sampled from a man younger than 35 who received the YFV17D yellow fever vaccine. The sequencing used PBMCs, either bulk or a sorted T-cell subset (CD4+, CD8+, memory, or dextramer-sorted; not recorded which), collected roughly 15 days after the first yellow fever vaccination. In DNA form, the CDR3 reads TGCGCCAGGGGGAGGTACGAGCAGTACGTC. Its translation: CARGRYEQYV.